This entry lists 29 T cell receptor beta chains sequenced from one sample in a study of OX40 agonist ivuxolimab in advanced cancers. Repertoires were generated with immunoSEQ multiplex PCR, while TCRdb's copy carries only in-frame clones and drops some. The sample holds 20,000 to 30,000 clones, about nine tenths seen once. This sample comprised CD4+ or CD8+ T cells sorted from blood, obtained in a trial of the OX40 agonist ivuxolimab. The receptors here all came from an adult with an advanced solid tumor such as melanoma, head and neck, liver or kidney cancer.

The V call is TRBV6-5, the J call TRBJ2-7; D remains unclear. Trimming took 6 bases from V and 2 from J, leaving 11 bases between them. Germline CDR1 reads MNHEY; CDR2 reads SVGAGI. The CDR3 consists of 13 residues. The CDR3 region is CASSPARTYEQYF. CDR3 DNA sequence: TGTGCCAGCAGCCCAGCCCGTACCTACGAGCAGTACTTC.

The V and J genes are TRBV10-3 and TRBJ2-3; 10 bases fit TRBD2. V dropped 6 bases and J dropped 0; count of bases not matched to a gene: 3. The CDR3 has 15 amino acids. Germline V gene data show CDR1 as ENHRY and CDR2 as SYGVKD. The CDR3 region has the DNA TGTGCCATCAGCCCGACTAGCGGGAGCACAGATACGCAGTATTTT. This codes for CAISPTSGSTDTQYF.

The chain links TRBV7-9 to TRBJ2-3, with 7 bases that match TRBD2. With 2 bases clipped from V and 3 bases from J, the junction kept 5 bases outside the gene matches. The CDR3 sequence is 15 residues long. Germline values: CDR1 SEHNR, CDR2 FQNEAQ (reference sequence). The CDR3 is CASSLWGSGTDTQYF. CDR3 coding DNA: TGTGCCAGCAGCTTATGGGGTAGCGGGACAGATACGCAGTATTTT. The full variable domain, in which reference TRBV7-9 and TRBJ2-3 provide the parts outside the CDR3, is DTGVSQNPRHKITKRGQNVTFRCDPISEHNRLYWYRQTLGQGPEFLTYFQNEAQLEKSRLLSDRFSAERPKGSFSTLEIQRTEQGDSAMYLCASSLWGSGTDTQYFGPGTRLTVL.

The CDR3 loop is CASSPTGSASYEQYF. Written as DNA, the CDR3 is TGTGCCAGCAGCCCTACAGGGTCCGCCTCCTACGAGCAGTACTTC. The rearrangement links TRBV7-6 to TRBJ2-7; weak D call: TRBD1 (6 bases). This CDR3 is built from 15 residues. CDR1 is SGHVS and CDR2 is FNYEAQ in the germline V gene. Trimming left V 5 bases short and J 0 bases short, with 14 bases between.

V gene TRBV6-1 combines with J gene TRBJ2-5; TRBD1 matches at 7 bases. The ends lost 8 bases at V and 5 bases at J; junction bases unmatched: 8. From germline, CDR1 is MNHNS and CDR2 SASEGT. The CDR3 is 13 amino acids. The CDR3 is CASGLLGGETQYF. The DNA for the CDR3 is TGTGCCAGCGGGCTCCTAGGGGGCGAGACCCAGTACTTC.

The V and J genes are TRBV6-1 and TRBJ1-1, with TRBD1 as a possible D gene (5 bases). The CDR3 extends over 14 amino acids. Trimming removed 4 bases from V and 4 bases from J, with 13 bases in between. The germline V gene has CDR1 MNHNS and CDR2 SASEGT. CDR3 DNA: TGTGCCAGCAGTGCCGGGACCCCCGGCACTGAAGCTTTCTTT. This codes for CASSAGTPGTEAFF.

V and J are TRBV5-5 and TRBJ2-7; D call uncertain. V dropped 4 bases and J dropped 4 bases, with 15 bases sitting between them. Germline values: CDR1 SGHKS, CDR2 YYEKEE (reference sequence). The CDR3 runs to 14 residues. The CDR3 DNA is TGTGCCAGCAGCCCCTACGCTGGGGATTACGAGCAGTACTTC. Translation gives CASSPYAGDYEQYF.

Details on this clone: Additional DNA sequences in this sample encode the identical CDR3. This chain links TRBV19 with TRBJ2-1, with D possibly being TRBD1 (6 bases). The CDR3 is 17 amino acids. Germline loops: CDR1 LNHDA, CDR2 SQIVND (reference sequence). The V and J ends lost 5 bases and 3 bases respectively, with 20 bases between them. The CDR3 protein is CASSVTAGDLLYNEQFF. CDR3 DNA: TGTGCCAGTAGTGTGACCGCAGGGGATCTACTCTACAATGAGCAGTTCTTC.

CDR3 protein: CASSLRQGRTNEKLFF. CDR3 sequence (DNA): TGTGCCAGCAGCTTGAGACAGGGAAGAACTAATGAAAAACTGTTTTTT. This rearrangement joins TRBV7-8 to TRBJ1-4; 7 positions agree with TRBD1. V lost 3 bases, J lost 1 base, and 5 bases stayed unmatched. CDR1 SGHVS and CDR2 FQNEAQ come from the germline V gene. The CDR3 sequence is 16 residues long.

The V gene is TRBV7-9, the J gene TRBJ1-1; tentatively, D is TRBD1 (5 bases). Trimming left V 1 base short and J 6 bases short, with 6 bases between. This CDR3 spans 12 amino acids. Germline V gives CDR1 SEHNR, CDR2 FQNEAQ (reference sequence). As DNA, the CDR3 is TGTGCCAGCAGCTTAGAGGGGCCTGAAGCTTTCTTT. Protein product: CASSLEGPEAFF.

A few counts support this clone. CDR3 in DNA: TGCGCCAGCAGCCATTCCGGGACAGGAGAATCCTACGAGCAGTACTTC. Protein product: CASSHSGTGESYEQYF. The chain couples TRBV4-3 to TRBJ2-7; 8 bases align to TRBD1. Germline values: CDR1 LGHNA, CDR2 YSLEER. The CDR3 loop spans 16 amino acids. V shed 3 bases and J 1 base; nucleotides not matched to a gene: 8.

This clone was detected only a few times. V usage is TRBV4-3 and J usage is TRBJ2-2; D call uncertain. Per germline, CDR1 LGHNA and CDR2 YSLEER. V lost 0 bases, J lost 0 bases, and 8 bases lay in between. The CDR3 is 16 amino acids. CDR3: CASSQEVVANTGELFF. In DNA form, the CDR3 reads TGCGCCAGCAGCCAAGAAGTGGTCGCGAACACCGGGGAGCTGTTTTTT.

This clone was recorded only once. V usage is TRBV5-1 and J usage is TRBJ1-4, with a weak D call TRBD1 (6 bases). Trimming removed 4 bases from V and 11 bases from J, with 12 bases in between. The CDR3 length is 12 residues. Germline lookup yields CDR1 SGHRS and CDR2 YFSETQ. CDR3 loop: CASSPTGDKLFF. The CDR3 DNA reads TGCGCCAGCAGCCCGACAGGAGATAAACTGTTTTTT.

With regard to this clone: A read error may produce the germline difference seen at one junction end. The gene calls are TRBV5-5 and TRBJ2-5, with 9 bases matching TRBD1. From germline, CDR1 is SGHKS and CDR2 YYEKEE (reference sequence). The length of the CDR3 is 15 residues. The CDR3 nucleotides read TGTGCCAGCAGATTGGGACAGGGCGGGAGAGAGACCCAGTACTTC. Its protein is CASRLGQGGRETQYF.

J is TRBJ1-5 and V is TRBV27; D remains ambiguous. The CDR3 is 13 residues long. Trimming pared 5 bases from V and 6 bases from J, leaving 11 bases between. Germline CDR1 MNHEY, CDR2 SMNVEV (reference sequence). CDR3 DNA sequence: TGTGCCAGCAGTCTCCAGGTGGGTCAGCCCCAGCATTTT. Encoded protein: CASSLQVGQPQHF.

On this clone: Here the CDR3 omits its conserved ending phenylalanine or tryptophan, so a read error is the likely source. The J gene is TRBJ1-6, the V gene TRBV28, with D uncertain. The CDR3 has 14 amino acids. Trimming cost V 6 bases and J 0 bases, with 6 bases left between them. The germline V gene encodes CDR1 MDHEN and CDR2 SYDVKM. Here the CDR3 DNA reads TGTGCCAGCAGGAGAAGCTCCTATAATTCACCCCTCCACCTT. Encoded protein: CASRRSSYNSPLHL.

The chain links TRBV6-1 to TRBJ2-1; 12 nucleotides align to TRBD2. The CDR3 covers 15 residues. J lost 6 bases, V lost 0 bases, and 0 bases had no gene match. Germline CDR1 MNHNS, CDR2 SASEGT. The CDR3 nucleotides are TGTGCCAGCAGTGAAGCGACTAGCGGGAGCAATGAGCAGTTCTTC. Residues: CASSEATSGSNEQFF.

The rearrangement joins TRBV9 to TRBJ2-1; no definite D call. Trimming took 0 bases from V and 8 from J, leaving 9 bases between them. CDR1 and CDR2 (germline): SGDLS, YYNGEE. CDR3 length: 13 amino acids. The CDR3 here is CASSVGRIDEQFF. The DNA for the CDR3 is TGTGCCAGCAGCGTAGGAAGAATCGATGAGCAGTTCTTC.

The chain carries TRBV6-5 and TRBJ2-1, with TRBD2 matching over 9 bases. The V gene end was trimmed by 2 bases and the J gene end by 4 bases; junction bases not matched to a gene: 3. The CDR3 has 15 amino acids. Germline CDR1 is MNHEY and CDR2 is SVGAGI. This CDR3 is CASSYGLARYNEQFF. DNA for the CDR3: TGTGCCAGCAGTTACGGACTAGCGCGGTACAATGAGCAGTTCTTC.

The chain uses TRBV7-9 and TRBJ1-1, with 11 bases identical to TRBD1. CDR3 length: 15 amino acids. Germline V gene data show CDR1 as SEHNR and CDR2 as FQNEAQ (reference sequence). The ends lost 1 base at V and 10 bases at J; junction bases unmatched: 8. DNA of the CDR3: TGTGCCAGCAGCTTAGGAGGACAGGGGGCGCCATCAGCTTTCTTT. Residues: CASSLGGQGAPSAFF.

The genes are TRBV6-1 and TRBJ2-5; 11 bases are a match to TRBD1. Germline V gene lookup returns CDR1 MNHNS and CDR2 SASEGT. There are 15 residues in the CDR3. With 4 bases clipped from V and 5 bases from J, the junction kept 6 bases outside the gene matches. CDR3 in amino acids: CASSGGQGGVETQYF. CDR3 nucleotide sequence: TGTGCCAGCAGTGGGGGACAGGGGGGAGTGGAGACCCAGTACTTC.

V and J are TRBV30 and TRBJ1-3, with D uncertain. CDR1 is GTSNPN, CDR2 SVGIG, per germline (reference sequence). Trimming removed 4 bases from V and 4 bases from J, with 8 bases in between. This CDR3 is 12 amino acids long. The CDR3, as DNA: TGTGCCTGGACCTTTGTCGGAAACACCATATATTTT. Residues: CAWTFVGNTIYF.

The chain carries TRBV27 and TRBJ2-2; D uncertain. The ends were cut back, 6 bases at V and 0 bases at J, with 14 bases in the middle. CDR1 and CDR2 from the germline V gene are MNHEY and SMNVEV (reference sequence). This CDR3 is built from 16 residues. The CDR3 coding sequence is TGTGCCAGCAGCCCCCTCGAGTGGCCGAACACCGGGGAGCTGTTTTTT. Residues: CASSPLEWPNTGELFF.

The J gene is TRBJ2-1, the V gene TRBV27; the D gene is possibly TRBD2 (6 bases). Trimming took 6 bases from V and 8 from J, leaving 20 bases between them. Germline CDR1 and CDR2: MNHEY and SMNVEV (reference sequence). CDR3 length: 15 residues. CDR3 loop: CASRLGLITGDEQFF. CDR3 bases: TGTGCCAGCAGACTGGGACTTATAACTGGCGATGAGCAGTTCTTC.

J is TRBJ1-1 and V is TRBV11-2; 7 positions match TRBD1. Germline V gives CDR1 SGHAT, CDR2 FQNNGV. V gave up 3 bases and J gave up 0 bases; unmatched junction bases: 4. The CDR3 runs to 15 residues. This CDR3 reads CASSFRQGLNTEAFF. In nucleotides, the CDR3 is TGTGCCAGCAGCTTTCGACAGGGACTGAACACTGAAGCTTTCTTT.

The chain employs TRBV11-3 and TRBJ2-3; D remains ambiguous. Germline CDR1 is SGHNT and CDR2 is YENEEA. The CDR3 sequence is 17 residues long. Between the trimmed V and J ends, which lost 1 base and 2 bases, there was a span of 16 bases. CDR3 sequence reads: CASSLVESQLSTDTQYF. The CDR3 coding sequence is TGTGCCAGCAGCTTAGTGGAGAGCCAACTCTCCACAGATACGCAGTATTTT.

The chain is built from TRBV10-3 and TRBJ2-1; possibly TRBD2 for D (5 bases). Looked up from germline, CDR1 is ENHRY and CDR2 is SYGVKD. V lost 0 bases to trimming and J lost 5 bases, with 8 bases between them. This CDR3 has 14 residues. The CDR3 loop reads CAISESVTNNEQFF. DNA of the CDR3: TGTGCCATCAGTGAGTCTGTGACTAACAATGAGCAGTTCTTC.

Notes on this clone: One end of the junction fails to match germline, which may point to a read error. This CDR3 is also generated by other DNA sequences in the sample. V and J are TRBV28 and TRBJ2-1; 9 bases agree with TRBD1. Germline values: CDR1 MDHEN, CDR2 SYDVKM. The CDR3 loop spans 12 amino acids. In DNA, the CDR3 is TGTGCCAGCAGTTTAACTATGGGACAGGGCGTCTTC. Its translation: CASSLTMGQGVF.

The CDR3 nucleotides are TGTGCCAGCGCCTTCGACGCCTTTCGGAACACCGGGGAGCTGTTTTTT. Its translation: CASAFDAFRNTGELFF. The rearrangement joins TRBV28 to TRBJ2-2; D remains unclear. The CDR3 has 16 residues. Trimming cost V 8 bases and J 1 base, with 17 bases left between them. Germline V gives CDR1 MDHEN, CDR2 SYDVKM.